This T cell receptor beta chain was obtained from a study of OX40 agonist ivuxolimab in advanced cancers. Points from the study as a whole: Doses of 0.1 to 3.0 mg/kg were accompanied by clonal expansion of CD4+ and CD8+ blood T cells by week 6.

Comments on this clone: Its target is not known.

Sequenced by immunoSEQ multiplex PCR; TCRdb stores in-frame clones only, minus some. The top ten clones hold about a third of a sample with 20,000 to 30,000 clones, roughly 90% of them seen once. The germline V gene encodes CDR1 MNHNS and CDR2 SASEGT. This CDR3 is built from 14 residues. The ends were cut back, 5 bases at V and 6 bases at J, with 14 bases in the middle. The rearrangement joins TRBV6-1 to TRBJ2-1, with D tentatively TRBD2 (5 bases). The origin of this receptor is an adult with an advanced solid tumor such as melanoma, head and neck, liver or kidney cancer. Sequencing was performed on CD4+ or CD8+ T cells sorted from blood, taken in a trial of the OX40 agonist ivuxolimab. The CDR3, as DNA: TGTGCCAGCAGTCGCTTAGGTGCGGGCAATGAGCAGTTCTTC. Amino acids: CASSRLGAGNEQFF.